This TCR beta chain is drawn from a study of cytotoxic CD8 clonotypes in ibrutinib-treated CLL. Looking at the study overall: The study included around twelve relapsed/refractory and 15 treatment-naive patients; roughly 18 had IGHV unmutated disease.

TCRdb's table, derived via immunoSEQ multiplex PCR, lists solely in-frame clones and lacks some. The data hold approximately 340,000 clones, with around 66% observed a single time. Trimming took 1 base from V and 9 from J; bases not matched to a gene: 4. Germline assignment: CDR1 SGHTA and CDR2 FQGNSA. This CDR3 has 15 amino acids. The input for sequencing was PBMCs, taken after 36 months of ibrutinib treatment. The rearrangement joins TRBV7-2 to TRBJ2-2, with 11 bases matching TRBD2. The clonotype comes from a human donor with chronic lymphocytic leukemia. CDR3 residues: CASSLEASGRRELFF. The CDR3 DNA sequence: TGTGCCAGCAGCTTAGAGGCTAGCGGGAGGAGGGAGCTGTTTTTT.